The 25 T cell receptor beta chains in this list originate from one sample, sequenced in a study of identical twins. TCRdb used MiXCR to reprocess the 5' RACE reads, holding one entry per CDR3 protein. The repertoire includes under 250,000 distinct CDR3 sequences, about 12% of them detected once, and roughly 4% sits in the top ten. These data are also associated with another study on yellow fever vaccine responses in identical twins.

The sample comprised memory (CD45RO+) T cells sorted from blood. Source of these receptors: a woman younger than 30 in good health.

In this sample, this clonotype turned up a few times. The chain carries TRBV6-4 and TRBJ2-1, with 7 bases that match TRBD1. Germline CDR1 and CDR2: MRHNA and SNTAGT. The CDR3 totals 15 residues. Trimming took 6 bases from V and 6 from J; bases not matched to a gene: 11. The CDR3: CASREHTGVGNEQFF. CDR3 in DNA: TGTGCCAGCAGGGAACATACAGGGGTGGGCAATGAGCAGTTCTTC.

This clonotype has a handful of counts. Here the CDR3 DNA reads TGTGCCAGCACTGCGGCGTTAGGAGGATTAGAGACCCAGTACTTC. Its protein product is CASTAALGGLETQYF. The genes are TRBV6-1 and TRBJ2-5, with D perhaps matching TRBD2 (5 bases). V was shortened by 7 bases and J by 4 bases, with 19 bases between the two germline ends. Germline loops: CDR1 MNHNS, CDR2 SASEGT. This CDR3 has 15 residues.

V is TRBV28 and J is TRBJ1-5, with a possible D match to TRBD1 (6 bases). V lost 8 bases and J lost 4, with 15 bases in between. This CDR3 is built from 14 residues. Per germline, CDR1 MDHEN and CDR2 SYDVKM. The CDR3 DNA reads TGTGCCAGCCGCCTGGACAGAACTAATCAGCCCCAGCATTTT. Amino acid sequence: CASRLDRTNQPQHF.

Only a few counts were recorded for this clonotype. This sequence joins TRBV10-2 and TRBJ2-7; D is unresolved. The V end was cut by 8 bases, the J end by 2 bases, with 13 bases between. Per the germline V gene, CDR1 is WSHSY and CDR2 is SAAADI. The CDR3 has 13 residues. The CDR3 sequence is CASSFTDPYEQYF. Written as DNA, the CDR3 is TGCGCCAGCTCCTTTACTGACCCCTACGAGCAGTACTTC.

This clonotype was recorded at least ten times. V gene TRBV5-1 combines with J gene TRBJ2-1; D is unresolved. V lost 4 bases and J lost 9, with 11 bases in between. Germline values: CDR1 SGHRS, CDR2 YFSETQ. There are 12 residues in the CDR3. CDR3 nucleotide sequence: TGCGCCAGCAGCGTGGTATCCACTGAGCAGTTCTTC. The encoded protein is CASSVVSTEQFF.

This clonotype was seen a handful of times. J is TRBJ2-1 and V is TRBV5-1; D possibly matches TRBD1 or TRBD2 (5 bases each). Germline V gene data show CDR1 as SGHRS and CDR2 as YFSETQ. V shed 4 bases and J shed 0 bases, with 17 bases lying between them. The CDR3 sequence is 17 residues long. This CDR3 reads CASSPQGVGSSYNEQFF. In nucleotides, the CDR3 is TGCGCCAGCAGCCCCCAAGGGGTAGGGAGCTCCTACAATGAGCAGTTCTTC.

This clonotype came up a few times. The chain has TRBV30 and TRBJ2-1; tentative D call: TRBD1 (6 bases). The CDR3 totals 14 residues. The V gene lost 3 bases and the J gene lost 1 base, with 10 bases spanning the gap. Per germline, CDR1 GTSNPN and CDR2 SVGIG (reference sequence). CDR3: CAWRQGGSYNEQFF. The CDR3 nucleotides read TGTGCCTGGAGACAAGGGGGATCCTACAATGAGCAGTTCTTC.

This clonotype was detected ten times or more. For the CDR3, the DNA is TGTGCCATCAGTGAGGCAGCGTTCTATGGCTACACCTTC. Residues: CAISEAAFYGYTF. The chain uses TRBV10-3 and TRBJ1-2, with D unclear. Per germline, CDR1 ENHRY and CDR2 SYGVKD. V was trimmed by 2 bases and J by 4 bases, leaving 8 bases between them. This CDR3 comprises 13 residues.

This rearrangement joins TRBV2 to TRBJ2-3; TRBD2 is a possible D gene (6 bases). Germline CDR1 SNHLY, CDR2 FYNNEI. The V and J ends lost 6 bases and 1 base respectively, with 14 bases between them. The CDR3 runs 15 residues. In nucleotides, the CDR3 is TGTGCCAGCAGGCTAGCGCCGAGCGGCACAGATACGCAGTATTTT. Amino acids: CASRLAPSGTDTQYF.

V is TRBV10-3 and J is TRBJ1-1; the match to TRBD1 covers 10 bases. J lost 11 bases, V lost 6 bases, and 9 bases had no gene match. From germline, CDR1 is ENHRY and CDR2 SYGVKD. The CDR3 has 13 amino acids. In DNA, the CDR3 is TGTGCCATCAGCGGAGGGCCGGGACAGGGGGCTTTCTTT. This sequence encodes CAISGGPGQGAFF.

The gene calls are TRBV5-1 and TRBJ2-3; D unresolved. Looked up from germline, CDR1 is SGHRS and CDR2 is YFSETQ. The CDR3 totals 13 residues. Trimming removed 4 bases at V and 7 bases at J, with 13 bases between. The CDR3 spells CASSIDWGYTQYF. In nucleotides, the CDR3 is TGCGCCAGCAGCATTGACTGGGGATATACGCAGTATTTT.

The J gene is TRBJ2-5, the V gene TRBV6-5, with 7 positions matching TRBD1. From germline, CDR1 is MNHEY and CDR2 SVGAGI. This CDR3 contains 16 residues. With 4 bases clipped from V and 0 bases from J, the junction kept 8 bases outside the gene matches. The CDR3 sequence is CASSSGTADYQETQYF. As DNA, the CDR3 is TGTGCCAGCAGTTCCGGGACAGCGGACTACCAAGAGACCCAGTACTTC.

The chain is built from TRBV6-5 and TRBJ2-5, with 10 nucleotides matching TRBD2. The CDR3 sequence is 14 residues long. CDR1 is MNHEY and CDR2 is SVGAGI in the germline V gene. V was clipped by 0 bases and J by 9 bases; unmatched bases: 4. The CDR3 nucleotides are TGTGCCAGCAGTTACTCGGCTAGCGGGAGATCCCAGTACTTC. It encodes CASSYSASGRSQYF.

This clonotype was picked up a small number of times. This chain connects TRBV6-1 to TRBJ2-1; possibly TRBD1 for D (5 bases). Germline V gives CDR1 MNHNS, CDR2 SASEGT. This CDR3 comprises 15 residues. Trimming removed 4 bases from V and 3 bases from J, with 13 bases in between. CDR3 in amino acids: CASSGVHRNYNEQFF. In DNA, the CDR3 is TGTGCCAGCAGTGGGGTACACAGGAACTACAATGAGCAGTTCTTC.

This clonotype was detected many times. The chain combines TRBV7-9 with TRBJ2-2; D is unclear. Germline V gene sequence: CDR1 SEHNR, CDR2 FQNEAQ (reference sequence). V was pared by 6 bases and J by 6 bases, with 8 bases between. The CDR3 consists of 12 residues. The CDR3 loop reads CASSRLAGELFF. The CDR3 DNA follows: TGTGCCAGCAGTCGGCTGGCCGGGGAGCTGTTTTTT.

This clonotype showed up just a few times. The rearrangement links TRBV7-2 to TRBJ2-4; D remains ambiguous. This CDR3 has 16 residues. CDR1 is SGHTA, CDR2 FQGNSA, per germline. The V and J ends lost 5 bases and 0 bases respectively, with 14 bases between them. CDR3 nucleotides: TGTGCCAGCAGCCCCGGACCGTCGCTAGCCAAAAACATTCAGTACTTC. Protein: CASSPGPSLAKNIQYF.

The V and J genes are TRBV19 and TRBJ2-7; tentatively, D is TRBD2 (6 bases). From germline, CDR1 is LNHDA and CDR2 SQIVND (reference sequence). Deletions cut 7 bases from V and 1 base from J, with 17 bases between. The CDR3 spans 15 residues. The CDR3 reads CASTGKGTSSYEQYF. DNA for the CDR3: TGTGCCAGTACCGGGAAAGGGACTTCGTCCTACGAGCAGTACTTC.

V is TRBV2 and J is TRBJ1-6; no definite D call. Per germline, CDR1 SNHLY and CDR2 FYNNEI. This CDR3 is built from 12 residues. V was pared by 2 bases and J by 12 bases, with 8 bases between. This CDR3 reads CASSEKPGPLHF. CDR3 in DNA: TGTGCCAGCAGTGAAAAACCTGGACCCCTCCACTTT.

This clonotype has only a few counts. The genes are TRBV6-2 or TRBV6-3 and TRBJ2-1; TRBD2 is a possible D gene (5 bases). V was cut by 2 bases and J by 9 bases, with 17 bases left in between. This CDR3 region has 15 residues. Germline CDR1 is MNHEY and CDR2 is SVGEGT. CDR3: CASSYEKRSLTEQFF. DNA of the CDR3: TGTGCCAGCAGTTACGAGAAGCGGAGCCTTACTGAGCAGTTCTTC.

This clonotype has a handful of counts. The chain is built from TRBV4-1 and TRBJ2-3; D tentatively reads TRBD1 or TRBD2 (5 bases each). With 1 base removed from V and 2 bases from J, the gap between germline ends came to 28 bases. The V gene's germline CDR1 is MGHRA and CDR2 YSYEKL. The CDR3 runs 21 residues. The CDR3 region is CASSQGWDQYRRKVNTDTQYF. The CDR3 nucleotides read TGCGCCAGCAGCCAAGGGTGGGACCAATACAGACGGAAAGTCAACACAGATACGCAGTATTTT.

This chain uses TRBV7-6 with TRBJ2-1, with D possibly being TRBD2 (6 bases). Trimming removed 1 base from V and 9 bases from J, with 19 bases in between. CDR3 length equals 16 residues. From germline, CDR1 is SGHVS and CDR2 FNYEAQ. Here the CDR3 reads CASSLGPVEGNGEQFF. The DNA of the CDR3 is TGTGCCAGCAGCTTAGGCCCCGTGGAGGGTAATGGTGAGCAGTTCTTC.

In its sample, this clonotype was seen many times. The CDR3 bases are TGTGCCAGCAGTTACCAGGGCAATGAGCAGTTCTTC. This encodes CASSYQGNEQFF. The chain links TRBV6-6 to TRBJ2-1; weak D call: TRBD1 (5 bases). Germline V lookup: CDR1 MNHNY, CDR2 SVGAGI (reference sequence). Trimming took 2 bases from V and 6 from J, leaving 5 bases between them. The CDR3 is made up of 12 amino acids.

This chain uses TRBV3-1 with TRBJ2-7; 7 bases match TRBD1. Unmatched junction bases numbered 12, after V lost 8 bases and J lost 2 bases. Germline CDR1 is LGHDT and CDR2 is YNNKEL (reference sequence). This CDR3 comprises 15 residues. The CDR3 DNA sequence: TGTGCCAGCTTACATGGGACAGCTTCCACCTACGAGCAGTACTTC. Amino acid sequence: CASLHGTASTYEQYF.

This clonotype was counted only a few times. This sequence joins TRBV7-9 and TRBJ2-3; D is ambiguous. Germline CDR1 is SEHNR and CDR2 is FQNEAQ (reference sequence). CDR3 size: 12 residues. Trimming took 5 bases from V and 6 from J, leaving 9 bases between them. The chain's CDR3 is CASSPDLDTQYF. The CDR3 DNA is TGTGCCAGCAGCCCTGACTTGGATACGCAGTATTTT.

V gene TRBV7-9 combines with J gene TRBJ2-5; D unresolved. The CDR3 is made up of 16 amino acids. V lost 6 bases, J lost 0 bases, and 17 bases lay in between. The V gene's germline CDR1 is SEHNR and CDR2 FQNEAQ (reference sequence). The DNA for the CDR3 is TGTGCCAGCAGACAGCTTCTCGCGGAGAACCAAGAGACCCAGTACTTC. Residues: CASRQLLAENQETQYF.